This TCR beta chain derives from a study of T cells in Graves' hyperthyroidism and ophthalmopathy. RNA transcripts gave rise to amplified TCR beta CDR3 regions. The TCR CDR3 was amplified in a first-round RT-PCR using the HTBI primer set. Each CDR3 protein gets one entry after TCRdb re-called the multiplex PCR reads with MiXCR. The sample includes over 650,000 distinct CDR3 sequences, just under 45% seen only once; the top ten take approximately 6.8%. The TCR comes from an adult man with Graves' disease, either hyperthyroidism or ophthalmopathy (not recorded which). The sample comprised peripheral blood or thyroid tissue (not recorded which).

Here the CDR3 DNA reads TGTGCCATCAGTGAGTCCACAGCAACTAATGAAAAACTGTTTTTT. Amino acids: CAISESTATNEKLFF. The V and J genes are TRBV10-3 and TRBJ1-4, with D uncertain. Trimming stripped 0 bases from V and 0 bases from J, with 5 bases between. Germline loops: CDR1 ENHRY, CDR2 SYGVKD. The CDR3 is 15 amino acids.